The 14 T cell receptor beta chains below were found in one sample sequenced in a study of blood T cell repertoires in COVID-19 (TCRdb year 2020). The method behind the library was the immunoSEQ multiplex PCR assay. The table comes from immuneACCESS by way of TCRdb, which keeps in-frame sequences with V and J called. Part of the clones is missing from these tables; in studies checked, under half for an unresolved V gene and the rest for unknown reasons. The sample table lists about 330,000 clones, around 92% of them with a count of one. The ten largest make up roughly 6.5% of the sample. The sample taken for sequencing was peripheral blood. These receptor sequences come from a man in his late teens or twenties who had recovered from COVID-19.

This clone was picked up one time. The CDR3 loop reads CASSLAAGGSYEQYF. The DNA for the CDR3 is TGTGCCAGCAGCTTGGCCGCGGGCGGCTCCTACGAGCAGTACTTC. This chain uses TRBV5-5 with TRBJ2-7; D is perhaps TRBD2 (5 bases). The V end was cut by 0 bases, the J end by 0 bases, with 10 bases between. The CDR3 runs 15 residues. The germline V gene has CDR1 SGHKS and CDR2 YYEKEE (reference sequence).

CDR3 residues: CASSISLADEQYF. The CDR3 nucleotides are TGTGCCAGTAGTATATCCCTCGCGGACGAGCAGTACTTC. The chain links TRBV19 to TRBJ2-7, with no clear D. Trimming stripped 2 bases from V and 5 bases from J, with 10 bases between. The CDR3 extends over 13 amino acids. Germline CDR1 LNHDA, CDR2 SQIVND (reference sequence).

In DNA form, the CDR3 reads TGTGCCAGCAGCTTAGAGCGGAACTCCTACAATGAGCAGTTCTTC. This codes for CASSLERNSYNEQFF. The genes are TRBV5-4 and TRBJ2-1, with D maybe TRBD2 (5 bases). CDR3 length: 15 amino acids. Trimming took off 2 bases at V and 0 bases at J, with 9 bases between the two ends. Germline assignment: CDR1 SGHNT and CDR2 YYREEE (reference sequence).

J is TRBJ2-2 and V is TRBV7-8, with 7 bases that match TRBD1. V was clipped by 3 bases and J by 7 bases; unmatched bases: 11. Germline CDR1 is SGHVS and CDR2 is FQNEAQ. The CDR3 covers 16 residues. CDR3 region: CASSLIGGHLIGELFF. CDR3 DNA sequence: TGTGCCAGCAGCTTGATAGGGGGCCATCTCATCGGGGAGCTGTTTTTT.

The chain recombines TRBV7-9 with TRBJ1-5; maybe TRBD1 (6 bases). Germline V lookup: CDR1 SEHNR, CDR2 FQNEAQ (reference sequence). Trimming pared 11 bases from V and 5 bases from J, leaving 16 bases between. This CDR3 spans 13 amino acids. The CDR3 coding sequence is TGTGCCGTTCAGGGACACCCTGATCAGCCCCAGCATTTT. Translated: CAVQGHPDQPQHF. The complete variable domain, with remaining parts taken from reference TRBV7-9 and TRBJ1-5, reads DTGVSQNPRHKITKRGQNVTFRCDPISEHNRLYWYRQTLGQGPEFLTYFQNEAQLEKSRLLSDRFSAERPKGSFSTLEIQRTEQGDSAMYLCAVQGHPDQPQHFGDGTRLSIL.

The rearrangement joins TRBV4-1 to TRBJ2-7; possibly TRBD2 for D (7 bases). Germline V gene lookup returns CDR1 MGHRA and CDR2 YSYEKL. The CDR3 runs to 15 residues. Trimming stripped 4 bases from V and 5 bases from J, with 18 bases between. The CDR3 DNA reads as TGCGCCAGCAGCCCGGCGGCGGGGGCTTTGCACGAGCAGTACTTC. It translates to CASSPAAGALHEQYF.

V is TRBV5-1 and J is TRBJ2-1; D is perhaps TRBD2 (6 bases). The CDR3 spans 15 residues. The germline V and J ends were trimmed by 3 bases and 2 bases, with 12 bases remaining between them. CDR1 and CDR2 (germline): SGHRS, YFSETQ. The CDR3 loop is CASSSLGGAYNEQFF. Written as DNA, the CDR3 is TGCGCCAGCAGCTCCCTCGGAGGGGCCTACAATGAGCAGTTCTTC.

V gene TRBV5-6 combines with J gene TRBJ1-2; 7 bases fit TRBD1. Unmatched junction bases numbered 7, after V lost 4 bases and J lost 7 bases. Per the germline V gene, CDR1 is SGHDT and CDR2 is YYEEEE. The CDR3 contains 13 residues. This CDR3 is CASSLTDRAGYTF. CDR3 DNA: TGTGCCAGCAGCCTAACTGACAGGGCTGGCTACACCTTC.

The chain uses TRBV6-5 and TRBJ2-5; 7 positions match TRBD1. Germline values: CDR1 MNHEY, CDR2 SVGAGI. The trim removed 6 bases at V and 9 bases at J, leaving 10 bases unmatched. The CDR3 has 13 residues. The DNA of the CDR3 is TGTGCCAGCAGCCTCGGACAGGCAACGGCCCAGTACTTC. Its translation: CASSLGQATAQYF.

V is TRBV18 and J is TRBJ1-1; D remains ambiguous. Germline CDR1 reads KGHSH; CDR2 reads LQKENI. This CDR3 is 13 amino acids long. V lost 4 bases, J lost 4 bases, and 10 bases lay in between. The CDR3 DNA follows: TGTGCCAGCTCACTTTCCACGGGCACTGAAGCTTTCTTT. This sequence encodes CASSLSTGTEAFF.

V usage is TRBV10-3 and J usage is TRBJ2-1; 7 nucleotides agree with TRBD1. CDR1 ENHRY and CDR2 SYGVKD come from the germline V gene. With 0 bases clipped from V and 0 bases from J, the junction kept 8 bases outside the gene matches. The CDR3 loop spans 18 amino acids. The CDR3 DNA reads as TGTGCCATCAGTGAGTCGATGACCGGGACAGCCTCCTACAATGAGCAGTTCTTC. Translating it yields CAISESMTGTASYNEQFF.

The CDR3 coding sequence is TGTGCCAGCAACTCCGGGGAGACCCAGTACTTC. It encodes CASNSGETQYF. The J gene is TRBJ2-5, the V gene TRBV2; D is unresolved. The CDR3 loop spans 11 amino acids. Germline V lookup: CDR1 SNHLY, CDR2 FYNNEI. The germline V and J ends were trimmed by 7 bases and 5 bases, with 8 bases remaining between them.

The chain combines TRBV29-1 with TRBJ2-3, with 12 bases that match TRBD2. The CDR3 has 14 amino acids. V was clipped by 6 bases and J by 2 bases; unmatched bases: 3. Germline V gives CDR1 SQVTM, CDR2 ANQGSEA. CDR3 protein: CSVLAGGTTDTQYF. CDR3 DNA: TGCAGCGTGCTAGCGGGGGGGACCACAGATACGCAGTATTTT.

This clone was detected a few times. The chain carries TRBV7-3 and TRBJ1-2; 12 bases map to TRBD1. CDR1 SGHTA and CDR2 FQGTGA come from the germline V gene. Trimming at V came to 4 bases and at J to 8 bases, leaving 8 bases not matched to a gene. This CDR3 is 15 amino acids long. Written as DNA, the CDR3 is TGTGCCAGCAGCTCAACCGGGACAGGGGGCGAAGGCTACACCTTC. This codes for CASSSTGTGGEGYTF.